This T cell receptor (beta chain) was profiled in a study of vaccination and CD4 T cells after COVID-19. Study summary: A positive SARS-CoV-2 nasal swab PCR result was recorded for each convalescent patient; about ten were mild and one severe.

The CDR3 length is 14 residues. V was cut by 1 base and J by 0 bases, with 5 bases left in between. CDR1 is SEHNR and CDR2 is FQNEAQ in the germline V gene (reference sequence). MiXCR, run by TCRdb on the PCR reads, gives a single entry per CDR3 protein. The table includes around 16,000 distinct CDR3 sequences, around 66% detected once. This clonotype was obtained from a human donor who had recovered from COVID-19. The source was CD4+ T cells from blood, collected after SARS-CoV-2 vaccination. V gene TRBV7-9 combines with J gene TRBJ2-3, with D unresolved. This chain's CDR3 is CASSLGRSTDTQYF. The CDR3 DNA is TGTGCCAGCAGCTTAGGCAGGAGCACAGATACGCAGTATTTT. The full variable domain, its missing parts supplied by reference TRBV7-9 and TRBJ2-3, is DTGVSQNPRHKITKRGQNVTFRCDPISEHNRLYWYRQTLGQGPEFLTYFQNEAQLEKSRLLSDRFSAERPKGSFSTLEIQRTEQGDSAMYLCASSLGRSTDTQYFGPGTRLTVL.